This T cell receptor beta chain was recorded in a study of T cell responses to AZD1222 COVID-19 vaccine. In the study overall: Second-dose timings of about 4 or about 12 weeks were pooled.

The CDR3 length is 13 residues. V shed 6 bases and J shed 11 bases, with 17 bases lying between them. The V gene's germline CDR1 is MDHEN and CDR2 SYDVKM. Produced via immunoSEQ multiplex PCR; TCRdb's table is partial and in-frame only. The profile shows 90,000 to 130,000 clones, 85% to 95% of them singletons. This TCR was sampled from an adult in good health. The rearrangement uses TRBV28 and TRBJ1-5; D is ambiguous. This specimen was peripheral blood, taken on day 0 of AZD1222 vaccination. CDR3 sequence: CASSQTTLLTQHF. The CDR3 bases are TGTGCCAGCAGCCAAACTACGTTACTCACCCAGCATTTT.